The rows below give T cell receptor beta chains drawn from one sample of a study of blood T cell repertoires in COVID-19. Profiled with immunoSEQ multiplex PCR; TCRdb holds only in-frame clones, not every one. The sample has approximately 30,000 clones, just over 85% seen once; the top ten hold roughly a quarter. The sequencing input was peripheral blood. Source of these receptors: a human donor in a cohort sampled during active COVID-19. CDR3s include the opening cysteine and the closing phenylalanine or tryptophan. D genes are given only for firm matches. Size tells how often a clone was seen (once, few, many) or the class of an expanded clone, and some rows leave it out.

D,J,V,size,DNA,CDR3
NA,TRBJ2-2,TRBV7-7,NA,TGTGCTAGCAGCTTAGGGCCAGCCGGGGAGCTGTTTTTT,CASSLGPAGELFF
TRBD1,TRBJ2-2,TRBV6-5,NA,TGTGCCAGCAGTCGCCTCGACAGGGTAGCCGGGGAGCTGTTTTTT,CASSRLDRVAGELFF
TRBD1,TRBJ1-2,TRBV27,NA,TGTGCCAGCAGCCCCGACAGGGACTATGGCTACACCTTC,CASSPDRDYGYTF
NA,TRBJ2-7,TRBV5-1,few,TGCGCCAGCAGCTTGGCCGGTTCCGACTACGAGCAGTACTTC,CASSLAGSDYEQYF
TRBD1,TRBJ2-7,TRBV5-8,NA,TGTGCCAGCAGCTTGAAGGACAGGGGGACCAATAAGCAGTACTTC,CASSLKDRGTNKQYF
NA,TRBJ2-1,TRBV18,NA,TGTGCCAGCTCCTTCGGGGACAATGAGCAGTTCTTC,CASSFGDNEQFF
TRBD1,TRBJ1-1,TRBV5-1,few,TGCGCCAGCAGCTTGGCCATGGCAGGGGGAATGAACACTGAAGCTTTCTTT,CASSLAMAGGMNTEAFF
NA,TRBJ1-5,TRBV12-5,NA,TGTGCTAGTGGTTTGGTACGGGGTAGCAATCAGCCCCAGCATTTT,CASGLVRGSNQPQHF
NA,TRBJ1-5,TRBV5-6,NA,TGTGCCAGCAGCTCGCAGACAGGCAGCCAGCCCCAGCATTTT,CASSSQTGSQPQHF
TRBD2,TRBJ2-1,TRBV7-3,NA,TGTGCCAGCAGCTTAACGTCCTTAGCGGGGGGTCTCAATGAGCAGTTCTTC,CASSLTSLAGGLNEQFF
TRBD1,TRBJ2-1,TRBV29-1,NA,TGCAGCGTTGAACTAGACAGGGGCAATGAGCAGTTCTTC,CSVELDRGNEQFF
NA,TRBJ1-5,TRBV2,NA,TGTGCCAGCAGGCTAAATCAGCCCCAGCATTTT,CASRLNQPQHF
NA,TRBJ2-3,TRBV13,NA,TGTGCCAGCAGCCCCCGAGATACGCAGTATTTT,CASSPRDTQYF
TRBD2,TRBJ2-2,TRBV5-4,NA,TGTGCCAGCAGCTTCGGGAGGGCCGGGGAGCTGTTTTTT,CASSFGRAGELFF
TRBD1,TRBJ1-4,TRBV11-2,NA,TGTGCCAGCACCCCATTAGGGGGCCTTGGTGAAAAACTGTTTTTT,CASTPLGGLGEKLFF
TRBD2,TRBJ2-5,TRBV3-1/TRBV3-2,NA,TGTGCCAGCAGCCAAGAGTTCCTTTCGCTAGCGGGGGTTCAAGAGACCCAGTACTTC,CASSQEFLSLAGVQETQYF